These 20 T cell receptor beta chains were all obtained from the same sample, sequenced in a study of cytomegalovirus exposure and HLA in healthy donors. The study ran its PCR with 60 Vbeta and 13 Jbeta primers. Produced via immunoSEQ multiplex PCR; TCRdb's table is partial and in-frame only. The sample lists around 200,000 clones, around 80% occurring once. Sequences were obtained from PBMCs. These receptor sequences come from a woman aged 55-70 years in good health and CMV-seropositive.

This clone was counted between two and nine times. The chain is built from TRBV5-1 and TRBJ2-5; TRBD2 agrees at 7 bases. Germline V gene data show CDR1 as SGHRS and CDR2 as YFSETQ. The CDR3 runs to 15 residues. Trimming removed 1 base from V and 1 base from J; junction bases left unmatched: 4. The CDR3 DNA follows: TGCGCCAGCAGCTTGAGCGGGGCAACCCAAGAGACCCAGTACTTC. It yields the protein CASSLSGATQETQYF. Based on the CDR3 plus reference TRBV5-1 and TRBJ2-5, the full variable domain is KAGVTQTPRYLIKTRGQQVTLSCSPISGHRSVSWYQQTPGQGLQFLFEYFSETQRNKGNFPGRFSGRQFSNSRSEMNVSTLELGDSALYLCASSLSGATQETQYFGPGTRLLVL.

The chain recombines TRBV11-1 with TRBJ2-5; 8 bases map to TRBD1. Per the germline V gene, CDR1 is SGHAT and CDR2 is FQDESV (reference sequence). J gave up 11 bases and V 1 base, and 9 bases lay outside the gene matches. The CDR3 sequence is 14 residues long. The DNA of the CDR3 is TGTGCCAGCAGCTTAGTCAACCAGGGGGCAGAGCAGTACTTC. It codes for CASSLVNQGAEQYF.

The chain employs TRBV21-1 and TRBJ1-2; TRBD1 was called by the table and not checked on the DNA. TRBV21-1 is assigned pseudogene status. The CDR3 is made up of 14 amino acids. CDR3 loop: CASSRPTGLYGYTF. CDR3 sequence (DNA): TGTGCCAGCAGCAGGCCTACAGGGCTTTATGGCTACACCTTC.

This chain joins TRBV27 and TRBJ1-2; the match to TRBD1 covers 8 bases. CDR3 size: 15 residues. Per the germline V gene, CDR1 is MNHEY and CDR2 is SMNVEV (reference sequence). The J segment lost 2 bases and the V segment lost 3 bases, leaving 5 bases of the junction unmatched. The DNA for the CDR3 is TGTGCCAGCAGTTTTGGGGACAGGAGAAACTATGGCTACACCTTC. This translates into CASSFGDRRNYGYTF.

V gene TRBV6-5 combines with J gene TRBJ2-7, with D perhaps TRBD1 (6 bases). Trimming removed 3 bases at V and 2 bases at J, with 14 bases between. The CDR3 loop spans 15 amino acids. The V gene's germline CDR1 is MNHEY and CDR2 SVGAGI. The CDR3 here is CASSYTGNPAYEQYF. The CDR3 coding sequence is TGTGCCAGCAGTTATACAGGGAATCCGGCCTACGAGCAGTACTTC.

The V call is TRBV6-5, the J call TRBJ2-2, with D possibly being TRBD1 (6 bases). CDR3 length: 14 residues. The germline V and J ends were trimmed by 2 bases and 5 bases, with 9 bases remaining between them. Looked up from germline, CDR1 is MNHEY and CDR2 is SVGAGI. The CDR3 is CASSYAGVTGELFF. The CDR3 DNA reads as TGTGCCAGCAGTTACGCAGGGGTTACCGGGGAGCTGTTTTTT.

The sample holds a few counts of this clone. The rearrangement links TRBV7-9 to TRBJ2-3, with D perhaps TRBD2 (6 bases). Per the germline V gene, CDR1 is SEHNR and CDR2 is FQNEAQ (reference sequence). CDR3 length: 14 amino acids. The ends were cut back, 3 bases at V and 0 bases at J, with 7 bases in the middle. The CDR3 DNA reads TGTGCCAGCAGCTTGGCGGGGAGCACAGATACGCAGTATTTT. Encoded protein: CASSLAGSTDTQYF.

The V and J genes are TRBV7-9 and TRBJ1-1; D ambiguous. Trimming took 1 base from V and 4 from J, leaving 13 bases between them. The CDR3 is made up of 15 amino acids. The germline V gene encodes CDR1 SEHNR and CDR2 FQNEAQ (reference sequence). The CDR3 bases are TGTGCCAGCAGCTTAGGAGGGATTGCGGGCACTGAAGCTTTCTTT. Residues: CASSLGGIAGTEAFF.

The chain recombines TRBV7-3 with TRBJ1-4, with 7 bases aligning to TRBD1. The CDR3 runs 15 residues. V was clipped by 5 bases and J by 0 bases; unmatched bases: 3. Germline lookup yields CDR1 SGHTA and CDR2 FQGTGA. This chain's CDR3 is CASSLTGSTNEKLFF. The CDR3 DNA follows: TGTGCCAGCAGCCTGACAGGGTCAACTAATGAAAAACTGTTTTTT.

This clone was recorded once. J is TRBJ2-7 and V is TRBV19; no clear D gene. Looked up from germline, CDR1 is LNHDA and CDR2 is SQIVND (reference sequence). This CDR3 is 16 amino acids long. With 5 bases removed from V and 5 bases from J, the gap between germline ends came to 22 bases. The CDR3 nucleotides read TGTGCCAGTAGTCCAAACCATCGTGTGAGCTTCCACGAGCAGTACTTC. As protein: CASSPNHRVSFHEQYF.

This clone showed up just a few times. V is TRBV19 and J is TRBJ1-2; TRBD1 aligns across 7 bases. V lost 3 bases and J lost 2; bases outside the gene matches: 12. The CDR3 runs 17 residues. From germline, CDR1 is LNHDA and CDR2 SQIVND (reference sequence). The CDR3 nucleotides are TGTGCCAGTAGTATGTCCGGGACAGCTAAAACGAACTATGGCTACACCTTC. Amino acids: CASSMSGTAKTNYGYTF.

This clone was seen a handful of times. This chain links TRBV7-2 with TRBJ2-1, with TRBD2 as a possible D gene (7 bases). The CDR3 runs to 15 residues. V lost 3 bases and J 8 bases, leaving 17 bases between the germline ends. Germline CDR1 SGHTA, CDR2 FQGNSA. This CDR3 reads CASSFRWGGRDEQFF. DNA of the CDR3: TGTGCCAGCAGCTTTAGGTGGGGGGGCCGGGATGAGCAGTTCTTC.

The CDR3 here is CASSLETGGSGQPQHF. The CDR3 nucleotides are TGTGCCAGCAGTTTAGAAACAGGGGGCTCAGGCCAGCCCCAGCATTTT. The gene calls are TRBV28 and TRBJ1-5, with TRBD1 matching over 9 bases. Germline assignment: CDR1 MDHEN and CDR2 SYDVKM. The V gene end was trimmed by 2 bases and the J gene end by 7 bases; junction bases not matched to a gene: 9. This CDR3 region has 16 residues.

CDR3 nucleotide sequence: TGTGCCAGCAGCAAAGTGACTCTGAAGTGGCCCCTCCACTTT. Its translation: CASSKVTLKWPLHF. The chain carries TRBV21-1 and TRBJ1-6. TRBV21-1 represents a pseudogene. CDR3 size: 14 residues.

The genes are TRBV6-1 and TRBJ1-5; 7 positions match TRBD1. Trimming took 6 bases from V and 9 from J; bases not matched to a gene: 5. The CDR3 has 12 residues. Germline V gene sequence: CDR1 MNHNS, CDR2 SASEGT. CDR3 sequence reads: CASRTTGRPQHF. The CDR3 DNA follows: TGTGCCAGCAGGACGACAGGGAGGCCCCAGCATTTT.

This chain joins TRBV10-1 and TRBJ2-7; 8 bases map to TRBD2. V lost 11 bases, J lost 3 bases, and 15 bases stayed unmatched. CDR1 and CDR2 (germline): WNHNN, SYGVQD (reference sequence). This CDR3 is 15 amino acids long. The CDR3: CAPGRGREVSYEQYF. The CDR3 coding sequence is TGCGCCCCTGGGCGAGGGCGGGAGGTGAGCTACGAGCAGTACTTC.

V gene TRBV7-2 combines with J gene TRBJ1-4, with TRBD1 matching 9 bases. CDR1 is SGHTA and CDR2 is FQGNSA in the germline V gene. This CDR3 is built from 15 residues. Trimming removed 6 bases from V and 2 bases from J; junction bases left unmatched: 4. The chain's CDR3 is CASRQDRGTNEKLFF. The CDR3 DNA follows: TGTGCCAGCAGACAGGACAGGGGTACTAATGAAAAACTGTTTTTT.

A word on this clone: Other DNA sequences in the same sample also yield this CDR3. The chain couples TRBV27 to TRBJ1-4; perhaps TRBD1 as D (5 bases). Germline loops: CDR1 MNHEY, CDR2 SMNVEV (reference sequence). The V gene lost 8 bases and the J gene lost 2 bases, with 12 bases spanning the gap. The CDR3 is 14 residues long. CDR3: CASSPRGTNEKLFF. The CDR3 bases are TGTGCCAGCTCCCCCCGGGGGACTAATGAAAAACTGTTTTTT.

CDR3 nucleotide sequence: TGTGCCAGCAGCCCCCCGGGGGGAACAGGCTCGAGGGCTTTCTTT. Protein: CASSPPGGTGSRAFF. This chain links TRBV7-2 with TRBJ1-1, with D perhaps TRBD1 (5 bases). The CDR3 has 15 amino acids. In germline, CDR1 is SGHTA, CDR2 FQGNSA. V was shortened by 5 bases and J by 11 bases, with 24 bases between the two germline ends.

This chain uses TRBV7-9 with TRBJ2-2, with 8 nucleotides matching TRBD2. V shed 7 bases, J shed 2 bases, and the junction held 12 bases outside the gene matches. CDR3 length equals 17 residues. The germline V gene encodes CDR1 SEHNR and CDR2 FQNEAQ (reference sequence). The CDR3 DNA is TGTGCCAGCACCCCTTCCTCCGGGACTAGTAACACCGGGGAGCTGTTTTTT. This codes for CASTPSSGTSNTGELFF.